This TCR beta chain was sequenced during a study of blood T cell repertoires in COVID-19. Clones were sequenced by immunoSEQ multiplex PCR, and TCRdb holds only the in-frame ones, with some missing. The table shows 270,000 or so clones, with about four fifths occurring only once. Germline lookup yields CDR1 LGHDT and CDR2 YNNKEL (reference sequence). The CDR3 is 12 residues long. Deletions cut 4 bases from V and 7 bases from J, with 10 bases between. Those enrolled in Seattle joined during active infection and were followed longitudinally afterward. This clonotype was sampled from a human donor with COVID-19, enrolled during active disease. The donor label of this sample is uncertain. Sample: peripheral blood. V usage is TRBV3-1 (or the pseudogene TRBV3-2) and J usage is TRBJ2-5; weak D call: TRBD1 (5 bases). Here the CDR3 reads CASSLGTGTQYF. In DNA form, the CDR3 reads TGTGCCAGCAGCCTAGGAACAGGGACCCAGTACTTC.